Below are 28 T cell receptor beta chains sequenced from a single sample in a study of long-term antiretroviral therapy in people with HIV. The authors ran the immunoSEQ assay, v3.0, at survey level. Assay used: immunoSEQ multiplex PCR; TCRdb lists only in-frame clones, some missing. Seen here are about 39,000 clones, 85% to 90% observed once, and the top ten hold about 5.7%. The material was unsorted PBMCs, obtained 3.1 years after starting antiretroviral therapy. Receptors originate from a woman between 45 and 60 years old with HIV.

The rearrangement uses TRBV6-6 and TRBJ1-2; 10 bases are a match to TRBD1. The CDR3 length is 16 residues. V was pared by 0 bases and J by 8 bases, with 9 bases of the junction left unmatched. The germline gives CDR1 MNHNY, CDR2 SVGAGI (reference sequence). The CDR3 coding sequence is TGTGCCAGCAGTTACTCTGGCGACAGGGGGCAAGAAGGCTACACCTTC. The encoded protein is CASSYSGDRGQEGYTF.

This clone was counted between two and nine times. The CDR3 DNA reads TGCGCCAGCAGCCTCTCCGGGGCCGTTAACACTGAAGCTTTCTTT. This encodes CASSLSGAVNTEAFF. The rearrangement uses TRBV4-1 and TRBJ1-1; the D gene is possibly TRBD1 (5 bases). Trimming pared 4 bases from V and 2 bases from J, leaving 14 bases between. The CDR3 loop spans 15 amino acids. CDR1 is MGHRA and CDR2 is YSYEKL in the germline V gene.

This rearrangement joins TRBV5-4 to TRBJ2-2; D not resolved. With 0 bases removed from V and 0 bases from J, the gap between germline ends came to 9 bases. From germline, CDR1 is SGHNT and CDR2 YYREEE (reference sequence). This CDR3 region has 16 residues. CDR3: CASSLVAGTNTGELFF. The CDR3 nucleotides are TGTGCCAGCAGCTTGGTGGCAGGAACGAACACCGGGGAGCTGTTTTTT.

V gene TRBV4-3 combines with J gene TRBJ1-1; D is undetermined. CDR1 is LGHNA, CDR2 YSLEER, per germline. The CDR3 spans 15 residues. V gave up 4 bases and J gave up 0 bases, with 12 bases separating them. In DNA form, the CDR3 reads TGCGCCAGCAGCCTCGCGAGGAGCATGAACACTGAAGCTTTCTTT. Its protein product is CASSLARSMNTEAFF.

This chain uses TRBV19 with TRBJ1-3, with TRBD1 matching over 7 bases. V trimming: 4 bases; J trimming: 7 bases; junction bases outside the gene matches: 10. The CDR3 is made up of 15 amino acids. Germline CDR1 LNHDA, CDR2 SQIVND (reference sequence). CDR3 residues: CASSTRQGSLNTIYF. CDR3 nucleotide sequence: TGTGCCAGTAGTACCAGACAGGGTAGTTTGAACACCATATATTTT.

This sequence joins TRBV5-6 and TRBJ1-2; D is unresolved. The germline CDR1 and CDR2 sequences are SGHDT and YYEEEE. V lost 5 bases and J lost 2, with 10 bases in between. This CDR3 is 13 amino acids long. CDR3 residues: CASSMDGNYGYTF. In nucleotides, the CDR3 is TGTGCCAGCAGTATGGACGGGAACTATGGCTACACCTTC.

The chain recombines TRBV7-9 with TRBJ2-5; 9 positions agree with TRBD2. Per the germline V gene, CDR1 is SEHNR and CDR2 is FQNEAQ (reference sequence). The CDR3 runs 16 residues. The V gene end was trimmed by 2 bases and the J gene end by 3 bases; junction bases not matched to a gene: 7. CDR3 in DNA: TGTGCCAGCAGCTTATATACTAGCGGGTTTAAAGAGACCCAGTACTTC. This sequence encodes CASSLYTSGFKETQYF. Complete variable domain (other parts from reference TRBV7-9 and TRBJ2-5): DTGVSQNPRHKITKRGQNVTFRCDPISEHNRLYWYRQTLGQGPEFLTYFQNEAQLEKSRLLSDRFSAERPKGSFSTLEIQRTEQGDSAMYLCASSLYTSGFKETQYFGPGTRLLVL.

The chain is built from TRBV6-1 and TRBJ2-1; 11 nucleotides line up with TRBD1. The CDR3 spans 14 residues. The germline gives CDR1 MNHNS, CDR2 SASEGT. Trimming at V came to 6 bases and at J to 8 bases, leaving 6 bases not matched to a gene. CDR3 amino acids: CASRGTGGIHEQFF. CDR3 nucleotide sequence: TGTGCCAGCAGAGGGACAGGGGGGATCCATGAGCAGTTCTTC.

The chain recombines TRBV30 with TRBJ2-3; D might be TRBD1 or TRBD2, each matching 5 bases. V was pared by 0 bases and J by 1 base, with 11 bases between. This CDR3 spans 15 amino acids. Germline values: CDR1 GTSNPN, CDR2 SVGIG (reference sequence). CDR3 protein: CAWSVLGTGTDTQYF. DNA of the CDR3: TGTGCCTGGAGTGTACTTGGGACCGGCACAGATACGCAGTATTTT. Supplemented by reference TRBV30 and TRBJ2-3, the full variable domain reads SQTIHQWPATLVQPVGSPLSLECTVEGTSNPNLYWYRQAAGRGLQLLFYSVGIGQISSEVPQNLSASRPQDRQFILSSKKLLLSDSGFYLCAWSVLGTGTDTQYFGPGTRLTVL.

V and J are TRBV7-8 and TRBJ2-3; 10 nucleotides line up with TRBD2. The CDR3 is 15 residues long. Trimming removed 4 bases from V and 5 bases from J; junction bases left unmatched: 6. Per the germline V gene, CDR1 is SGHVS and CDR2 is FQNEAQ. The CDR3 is CASSSKAGGKDTQYF. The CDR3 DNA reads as TGTGCCAGCAGCTCAAAAGCGGGGGGGAAAGATACGCAGTATTTT.

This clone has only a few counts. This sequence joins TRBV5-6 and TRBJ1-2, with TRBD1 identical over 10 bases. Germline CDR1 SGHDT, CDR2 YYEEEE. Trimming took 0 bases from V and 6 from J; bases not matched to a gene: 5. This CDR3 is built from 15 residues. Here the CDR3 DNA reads TGTGCCAGCAGCTTGGGACAGGGGGCTAGTGATGGCTACACCTTC. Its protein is CASSLGQGASDGYTF.

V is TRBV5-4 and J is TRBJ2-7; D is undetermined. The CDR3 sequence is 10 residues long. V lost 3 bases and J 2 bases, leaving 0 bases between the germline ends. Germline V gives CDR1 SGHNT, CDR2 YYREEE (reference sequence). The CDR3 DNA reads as TGTGCCAGCAGCTCCTACGAGCAGTACTTC. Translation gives CASSSYEQYF.

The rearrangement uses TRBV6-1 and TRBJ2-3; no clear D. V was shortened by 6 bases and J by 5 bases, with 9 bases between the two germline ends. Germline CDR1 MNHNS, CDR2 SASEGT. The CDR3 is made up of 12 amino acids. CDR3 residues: CASSPSLDTQYF. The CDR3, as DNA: TGTGCCAGCAGCCCGTCCTTAGATACGCAGTATTTT.

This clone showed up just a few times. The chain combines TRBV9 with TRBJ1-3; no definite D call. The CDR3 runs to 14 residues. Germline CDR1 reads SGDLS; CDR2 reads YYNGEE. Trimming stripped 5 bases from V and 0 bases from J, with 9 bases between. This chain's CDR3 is CASRDGDSGNTIYF. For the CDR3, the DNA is TGTGCCAGCAGAGACGGAGACTCTGGAAACACCATATATTTT.

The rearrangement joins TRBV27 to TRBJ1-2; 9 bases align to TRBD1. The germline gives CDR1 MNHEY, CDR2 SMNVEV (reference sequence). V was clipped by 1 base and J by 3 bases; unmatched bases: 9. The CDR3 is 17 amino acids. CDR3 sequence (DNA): TGTGCCAGCAGTTTATACGGGGGACAGGGTAGGGACTATGGCTACACCTTC. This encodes CASSLYGGQGRDYGYTF.

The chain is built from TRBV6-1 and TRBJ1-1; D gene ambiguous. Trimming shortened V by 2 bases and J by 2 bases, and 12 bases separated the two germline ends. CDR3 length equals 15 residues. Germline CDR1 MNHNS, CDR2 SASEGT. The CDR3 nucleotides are TGTGCCAGCAGTGAAAACCCAGGTCCAAACACTGAAGCTTTCTTT. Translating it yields CASSENPGPNTEAFF.

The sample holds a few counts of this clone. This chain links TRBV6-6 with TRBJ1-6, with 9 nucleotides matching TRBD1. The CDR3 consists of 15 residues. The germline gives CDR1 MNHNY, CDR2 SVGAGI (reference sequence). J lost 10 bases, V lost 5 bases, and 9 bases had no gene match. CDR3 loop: CASSTRDRVTSPLHF. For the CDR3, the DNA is TGTGCCAGCAGTACCCGGGACAGGGTGACCTCACCCCTCCACTTT.

The CDR3 DNA reads TGTGCCACCGCCACAGGGGGCCGTACTGAAGCTTTCTTT. Its translation: CATATGGRTEAFF. The chain is built from TRBV6-6 and TRBJ1-1; 9 bases align to TRBD1. V dropped 10 bases and J dropped 5; count of bases not matched to a gene: 8. CDR3 length: 13 amino acids. Germline V gives CDR1 MNHNY, CDR2 SVGAGI (reference sequence).

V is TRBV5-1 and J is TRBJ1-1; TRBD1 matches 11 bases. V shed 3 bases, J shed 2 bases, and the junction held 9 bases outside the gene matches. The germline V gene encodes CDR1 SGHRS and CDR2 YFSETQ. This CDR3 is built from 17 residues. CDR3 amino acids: CASSSRDRGFLNTEAFF. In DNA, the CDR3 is TGCGCCAGCAGCTCAAGGGACAGGGGGTTCCTAAACACTGAAGCTTTCTTT.

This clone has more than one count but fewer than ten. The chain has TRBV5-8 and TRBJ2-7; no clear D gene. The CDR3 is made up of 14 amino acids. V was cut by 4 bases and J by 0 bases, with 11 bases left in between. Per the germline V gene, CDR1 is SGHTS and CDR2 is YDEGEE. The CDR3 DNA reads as TGTGCCAGCAGCCAAAGGGCCATCTCCTACGAGCAGTACTTC. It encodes CASSQRAISYEQYF.

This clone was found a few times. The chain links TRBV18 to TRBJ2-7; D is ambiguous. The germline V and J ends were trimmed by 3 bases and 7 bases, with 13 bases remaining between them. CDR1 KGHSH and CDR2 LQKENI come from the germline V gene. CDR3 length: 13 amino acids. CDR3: CASSPDRPLEQYF. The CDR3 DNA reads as TGTGCCAGCTCACCCGACCGGCCTCTGGAGCAGTACTTC. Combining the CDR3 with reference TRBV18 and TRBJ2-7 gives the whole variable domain NAGVMQNPRHLVRRRGQEARLRCSPMKGHSHVYWYRQLPEEGLKFMVYLQKENIIDESGMPKERFSAEFPKEGPSILRIQQVVRGDSAAYFCASSPDRPLEQYFGPGTRLTVT.

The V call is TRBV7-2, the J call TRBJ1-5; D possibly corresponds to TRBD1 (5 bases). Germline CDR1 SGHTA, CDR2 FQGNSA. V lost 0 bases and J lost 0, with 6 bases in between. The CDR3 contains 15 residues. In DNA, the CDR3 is TGTGCCAGCAGCTTAGCCGGGACTAGCAATCAGCCCCAGCATTTT. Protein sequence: CASSLAGTSNQPQHF.

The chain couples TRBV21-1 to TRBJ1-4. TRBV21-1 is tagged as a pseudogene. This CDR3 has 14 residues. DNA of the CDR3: TGTGCCAGCAGCAAAGTGGACCCTGATGAAAAACTGTTTTTT. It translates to CASSKVDPDEKLFF.

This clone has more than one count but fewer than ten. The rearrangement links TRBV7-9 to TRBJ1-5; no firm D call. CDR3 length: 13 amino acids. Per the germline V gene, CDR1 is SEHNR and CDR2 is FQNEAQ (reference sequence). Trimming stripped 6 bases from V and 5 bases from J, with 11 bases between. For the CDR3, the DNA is TGTGCCAGCAGTTTCGGTCGAGATCAGCCCCAGCATTTT. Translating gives CASSFGRDQPQHF.

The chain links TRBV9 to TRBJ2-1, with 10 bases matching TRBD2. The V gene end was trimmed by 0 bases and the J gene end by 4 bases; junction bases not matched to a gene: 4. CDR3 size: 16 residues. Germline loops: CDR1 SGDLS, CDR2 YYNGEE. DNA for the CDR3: TGTGCCAGCAGCGTAGGATATAGCGGGGGGTACAATGAGCAGTTCTTC. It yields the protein CASSVGYSGGYNEQFF.

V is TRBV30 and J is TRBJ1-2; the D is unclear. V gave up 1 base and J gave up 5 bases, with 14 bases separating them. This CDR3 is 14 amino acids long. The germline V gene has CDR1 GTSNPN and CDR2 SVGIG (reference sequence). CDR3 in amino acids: CAWSGDVWVYGYTF. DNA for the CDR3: TGTGCCTGGAGTGGCGACGTCTGGGTGTATGGCTACACCTTC. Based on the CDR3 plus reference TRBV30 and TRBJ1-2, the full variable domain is SQTIHQWPATLVQPVGSPLSLECTVEGTSNPNLYWYRQAAGRGLQLLFYSVGIGQISSEVPQNLSASRPQDRQFILSSKKLLLSDSGFYLCAWSGDVWVYGYTFGSGTRLTVV.

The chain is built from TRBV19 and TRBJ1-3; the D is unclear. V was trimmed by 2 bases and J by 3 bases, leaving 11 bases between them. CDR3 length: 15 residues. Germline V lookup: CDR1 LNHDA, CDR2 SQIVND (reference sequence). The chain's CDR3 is CASSIIVRSGNTIYF. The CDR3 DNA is TGTGCCAGTAGTATAATAGTGAGGAGTGGAAACACCATATATTTT. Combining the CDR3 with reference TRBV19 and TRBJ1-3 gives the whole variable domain DGGITQSPKYLFRKEGQNVTLSCEQNLNHDAMYWYRQDPGQGLRLIYYSQIVNDFQKGDIAEGYSVSREKKESFPLTVTSAQKNPTAFYLCASSIIVRSGNTIYFGEGSWLTVV.

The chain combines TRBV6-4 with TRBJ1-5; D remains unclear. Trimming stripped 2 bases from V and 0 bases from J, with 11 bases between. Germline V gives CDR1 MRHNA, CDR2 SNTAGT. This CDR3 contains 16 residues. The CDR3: CASSDRDLDSNQPQHF. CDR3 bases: TGTGCCAGCAGTGACCGAGACTTAGATAGCAATCAGCCCCAGCATTTT.